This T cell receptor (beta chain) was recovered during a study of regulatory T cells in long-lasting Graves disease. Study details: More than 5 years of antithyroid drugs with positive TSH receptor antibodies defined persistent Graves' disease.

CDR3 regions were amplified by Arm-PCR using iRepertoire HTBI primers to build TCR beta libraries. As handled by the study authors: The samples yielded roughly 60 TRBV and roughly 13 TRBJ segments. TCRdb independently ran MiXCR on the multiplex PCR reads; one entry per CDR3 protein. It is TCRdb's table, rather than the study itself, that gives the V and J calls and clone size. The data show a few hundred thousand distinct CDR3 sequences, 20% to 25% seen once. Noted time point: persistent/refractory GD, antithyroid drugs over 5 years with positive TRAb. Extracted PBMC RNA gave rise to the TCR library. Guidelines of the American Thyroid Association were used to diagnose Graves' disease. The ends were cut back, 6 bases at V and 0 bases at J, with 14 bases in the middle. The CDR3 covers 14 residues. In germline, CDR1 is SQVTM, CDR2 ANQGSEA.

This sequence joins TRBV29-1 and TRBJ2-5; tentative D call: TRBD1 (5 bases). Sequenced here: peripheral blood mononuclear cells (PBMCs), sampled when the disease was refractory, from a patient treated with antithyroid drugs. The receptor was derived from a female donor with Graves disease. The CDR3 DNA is TGCAGCGTGAGCCCAAGGGGATACCAAGAGACCCAGTACTTC. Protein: CSVSPRGYQETQYF.